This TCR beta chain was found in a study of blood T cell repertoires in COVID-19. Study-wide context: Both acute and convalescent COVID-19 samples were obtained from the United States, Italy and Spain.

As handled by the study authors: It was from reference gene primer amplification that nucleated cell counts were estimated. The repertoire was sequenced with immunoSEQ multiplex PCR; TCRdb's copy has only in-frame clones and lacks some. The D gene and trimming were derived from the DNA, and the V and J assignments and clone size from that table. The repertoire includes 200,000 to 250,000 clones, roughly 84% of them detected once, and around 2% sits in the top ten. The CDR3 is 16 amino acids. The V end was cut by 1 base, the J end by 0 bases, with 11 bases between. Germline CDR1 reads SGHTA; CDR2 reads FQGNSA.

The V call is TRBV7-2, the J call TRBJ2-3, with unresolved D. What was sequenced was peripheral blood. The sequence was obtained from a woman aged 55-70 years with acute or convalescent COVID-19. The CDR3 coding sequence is TGTGCCAGCAGCTTAGGGGCAACCTCCAGCACAGATACGCAGTATTTT. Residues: CASSLGATSSTDTQYF.